The T cell receptor beta chain described here comes from a study of beta chain features in type 1 diabetes. Findings and caveats of the study: Moderately but significantly shorter TCRB CDR3s were found in Type 1 diabetes patients in all four CD4+ subsets.

The sequenced template was cDNA made from the entire isolated RNA. Profiling relied on immunoSEQ multiplex PCR, and the TCRdb table lists in-frame clones only, not all of them. In the table there are approximately 730,000 clones, roughly an eighth of which are singletons. There are a few counts of this clone. Its antigen is still unknown. This sample includes further DNA sequences coding for the same CDR3. Sequenced: naive CD4+ T cells from blood. The sequence derives from a man aged 18 to 29 with type 1 diabetes.

Here the CDR3 DNA reads TGTGCCAGCAGTCTTTCTCGGAACACTGAAGCTTTCTTT. Its translation: CASSLSRNTEAFF. The rearrangement uses TRBV27 and TRBJ1-1; D is unclear. Germline assignment: CDR1 MNHEY and CDR2 SMNVEV (reference sequence). V dropped 5 bases and J dropped 1 base, with 8 bases sitting between them. CDR3 size: 13 residues.